This TCR beta chain is drawn from a study of sequential checkpoint blockade in melanoma. Study-level background: DNA from about a hundred pretreatment tumor samples underwent TCRβ immunosequencing. Twenty-two patients had tumor biopsies before treatment and at week 13. Study-level findings and limits: Patients with week-13 increases in T-cell fraction and clonality benefited about 30 times more often. Response in arm A was associated with pretreatment TIL clonality.

This CDR3 is built from 14 residues. The germline V and J ends were trimmed by 4 bases and 6 bases, with 13 bases remaining between them. The germline CDR1 and CDR2 sequences are MDHEN and SYDVKM. The method was immunoSEQ multiplex PCR; TCRdb's version includes in-frame clones alone and lacks a portion of them. Seen here are about 3,500 clones, around 15% observed once, and the top ten hold 14% to 15%. Treatment here: randomized to nivolumab then ipilimumab (arm A) or the reverse (arm B). This clone turned up a few times. Its target is not known. This sequence originates from a human donor with melanoma. V gene TRBV28 combines with J gene TRBJ1-5; D ambiguous. Sequenced material: tumor tissue (inferred from file names), taken from a patient given nivolumab and ipilimumab in sequence. The CDR3 sequence is CASSWGSSVQPQHF. The CDR3 DNA sequence: TGTGCCAGCAGTTGGGGATCTTCGGTTCAGCCCCAGCATTTT.